This TCR beta chain was identified during a study of T cell repertoires in cytomegalovirus infection. Notes on the study in general: The ex vivo response was dominated by HLA-C-restricted CMV-specific TCR beta clonotypes.

This clonotype has more than one count but fewer than ten. The antigen is not known. TCRdb passed the reads through MiXCR, listing each CDR3 protein once. The sample yields around 100,000 distinct CDR3 sequences, roughly a quarter seen once. Per germline, CDR1 SGHAT and CDR2 FQNNGV. V was trimmed by 1 base and J by 10 bases, leaving 11 bases between them. This CDR3 contains 13 residues. The receptor was derived from a human donor in good health (CMV status not recorded). Some clones in this sample may be carry-over from other donors' samples. The sequencing input was CD8+ T cells from PBMCs. The V and J genes are TRBV11-2 and TRBJ2-1, with D possibly being TRBD2 (5 bases). The CDR3 protein is CASSLGPTREQFF. The CDR3 region has the DNA TGTGCCAGCAGCTTAGGCCCTACTAGGGAGCAGTTCTTC.